This T cell receptor (beta chain) was captured by sequencing in a study of blood T cell repertoires in COVID-19. Study-wide context: Samples of COVID-19 (acute and convalescent) were obtained from the United States, Italy and Spain. The analysed material was cDNA or gDNA that came from T cells, B-cell-depleted T cells, or PBMCs.

The CDR3 totals 13 residues. V gave up 3 bases and J gave up 4 bases, with 12 bases separating them. Germline-derived CDR1 and CDR2 are DFQATT and SNEGSKA (reference sequence). In the original processing: Amplified reference gene primers provided the basis for estimating nucleated cell counts. Generated by immunoSEQ multiplex PCR, the TCRdb table keeps only in-frame clones and is missing some. V and J calls and clone size are given by that table; D and trimming were obtained from the DNA. Altogether under 250,000 clones are present, about nine tenths being singletons, with the ten largest covering roughly 5.8%.

The sample consisted of peripheral blood. This TCR derives from a man aged 55 to 70 with acute or convalescent COVID-19. J is TRBJ1-2 and V is TRBV20-1; D might be TRBD1 (5 bases). CDR3 sequence: CSASIQGSYGYTF. Written as DNA, the CDR3 is TGCAGTGCTAGTATTCAGGGCAGCTATGGCTACACCTTC.